A single sample gave rise to the 5 T cell receptor beta chains below, sequenced in a study of identical twins. TCRdb analysed the 5' RACE reads with MiXCR anew, one entry per CDR3 protein. The sample has 500,000 to 650,000 distinct CDR3 sequences; under 8.5% are singletons. These data also featured in a second study, about yellow fever vaccine responses in identical twins.

Sequencing was carried out using PBMCs. The receptors were gathered from a woman under 30 in good health.

This clonotype was seen a handful of times. J is TRBJ2-7 and V is TRBV11-2; D perhaps matches TRBD1 (6 bases). This CDR3 is 15 amino acids long. Germline V gene sequence: CDR1 SGHAT, CDR2 FQNNGV. Trimming took 5 bases from V and 3 from J, leaving 17 bases between them. CDR3 in amino acids: CASSPYYRDNYEQYV. The CDR3 DNA follows: TGTGCCAGCAGCCCTTACTACCGGGACAACTACGAGCAGTACGTC.

This clonotype was seen a handful of times. The rearrangement links TRBV13 to TRBJ2-5; D unclear. The CDR3 length is 19 residues. Germline CDR1 is PRHDT and CDR2 is FYEKMQ (reference sequence). Trimming took 0 bases from V and 0 from J, leaving 20 bases between them. Written as DNA, the CDR3 is TGTGCCAGCAGCTTAGGCCTGCGTTCTCAACTGGGGTACCAAGAGACCCAGTACTTC. Amino acid sequence: CASSLGLRSQLGYQETQYF.

There are a few counts of this clonotype. J is TRBJ2-1 and V is TRBV29-1, with 12 positions matching TRBD2. Per the germline V gene, CDR1 is SQVTM and CDR2 is ANQGSEA. J was trimmed by 2 bases and V by 4 bases; bases with no gene match: 0. The CDR3 length is 14 residues. The CDR3 region is CSVGTSGAYNEQFF. As DNA, the CDR3 is TGCAGCGTTGGGACTAGCGGGGCCTACAATGAGCAGTTCTTC.

As concerns this clonotype: A read error may be the cause here, since a much bigger clone is one base away. The V gene is TRBV27, the J gene TRBJ2-1; the match to TRBD1 covers 10 bases. CDR1 is MNHEY, CDR2 SMNVEV, per germline (reference sequence). The CDR3 is 15 residues long. CDR3 DNA: TGTGCCCGCAGTTTGGGGGACAGGGGTAACAATGAGCAGTTCTTC. Protein product: CARSLGDRGNNEQFF.

The rearrangement uses TRBV5-5 and TRBJ2-3; D perhaps matches TRBD2 (5 bases). The V and J ends lost 2 bases and 3 bases respectively, with 13 bases between them. The CDR3 has 15 amino acids. Germline loops: CDR1 SGHKS, CDR2 YYEKEE (reference sequence). The CDR3, as DNA: TGTGCCAGCAGCTTTTCGGGGTCCAGGACAGATACGCAGTATTTT. It is translated as CASSFSGSRTDTQYF.